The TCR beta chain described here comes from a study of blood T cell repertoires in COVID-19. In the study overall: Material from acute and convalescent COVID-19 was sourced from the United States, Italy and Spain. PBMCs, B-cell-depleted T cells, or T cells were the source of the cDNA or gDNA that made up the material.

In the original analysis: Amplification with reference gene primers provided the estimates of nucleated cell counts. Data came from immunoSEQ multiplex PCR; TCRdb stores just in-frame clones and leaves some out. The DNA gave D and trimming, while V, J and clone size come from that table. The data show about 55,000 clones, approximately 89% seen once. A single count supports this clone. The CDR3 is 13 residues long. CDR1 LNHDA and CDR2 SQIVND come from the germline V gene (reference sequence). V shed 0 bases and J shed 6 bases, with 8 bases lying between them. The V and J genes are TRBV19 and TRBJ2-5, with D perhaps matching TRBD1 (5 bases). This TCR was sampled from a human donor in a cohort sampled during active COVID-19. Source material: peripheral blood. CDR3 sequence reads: CASSIDREKTQYF. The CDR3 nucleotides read TGTGCCAGTAGTATAGACAGGGAAAAGACCCAGTACTTC.